The TCR beta chain under discussion was sequenced for a study of beta chain features in type 1 diabetes. As every portion of the isolated RNA was reverse transcribed, the sequencing read expressed TCRB transcripts. Repertoires were generated with immunoSEQ multiplex PCR, while TCRdb's copy carries only in-frame clones and drops some. The sample has some 410,000 clones, roughly 11% seen once. General study findings and limits: Short templates might get an advantage during PCR, and this would be equal in patients and controls.

This clone was seen a few times. The target antigen is unknown. The germline CDR1 and CDR2 sequences are SGDLS and YYNGEE. The ends were cut back, 1 base at V and 4 bases at J, with 11 bases in the middle. The CDR3 spans 15 residues. The chain links TRBV9 to TRBJ2-2; maybe TRBD1 (5 bases). The TCR comes from a woman aged 18 to 35 in good health. Sequencing was performed on naive CD4+ T cells from blood. The CDR3 DNA is TGTGCCAGCAGCGTAAGCAGGGCTGGCACCGGGGAGCTGTTTTTT. Protein: CASSVSRAGTGELFF.